The 11 T cell receptor beta chains below were found in one sample sequenced in a study of cytomegalovirus exposure and HLA in healthy donors. In the PCR, 60 Vbeta and 13 Jbeta primers were used. Method: immunoSEQ multiplex PCR; TCRdb's copy keeps in-frame clones and lacks some. This sample's table reports around 120,000 clones. The sequenced sample consisted of PBMCs. The receptors here all came from a young man in good health and CMV-seronegative.

The chain links TRBV7-9 to TRBJ2-5; unclear D gene. This CDR3 comprises 12 residues. Trimming left V 7 bases short and J 9 bases short, with 15 bases between. Germline CDR1 is SEHNR and CDR2 is FQNEAQ (reference sequence). The CDR3 sequence is CASTDPSEAQYF. The CDR3 bases are TGTGCCAGCACCGACCCGTCCGAGGCCCAGTACTTC.

CDR3: CASSLILAGGSGANVLTF. The CDR3 DNA is TGTGCCAGCAGTCTAATACTAGCGGGGGGCTCTGGGGCCAACGTCCTGACTTTC. The chain combines TRBV28 with TRBJ2-6, with 12 bases that match TRBD2. The CDR3 totals 18 residues. The V segment lost 5 bases and the J segment 0 bases; nucleotides outside the gene matches: 5. Germline assignment: CDR1 MDHEN and CDR2 SYDVKM.

The rearrangement links TRBV30 to TRBJ2-5, with D maybe TRBD2 (6 bases). Trimming pared 8 bases from V and 3 bases from J, leaving 10 bases between. The germline V gene has CDR1 GTSNPN and CDR2 SVGIG (reference sequence). The CDR3 covers 11 residues. The CDR3 is CAAGGEETQYF. The CDR3 nucleotides read TGTGCCGCCGGGGGAGAAGAGACCCAGTACTTC.

The V and J genes are TRBV11-2 and TRBJ2-2; 8 positions match TRBD1. Germline CDR1 and CDR2: SGHAT and FQNNGV. V was pared by 8 bases and J by 4 bases, with 9 bases of the junction left unmatched. The CDR3 length is 15 residues. As DNA, the CDR3 is TGTGCCAGCGGGGACAGGTGGTCCATCACCGGGGAGCTGTTTTTT. Residues: CASGDRWSITGELFF.

The chain recombines TRBV11-3 with TRBJ2-1; no clear D. The germline CDR1 and CDR2 sequences are SGHNT and YENEEA. V dropped 2 bases and J dropped 5 bases, with 7 bases sitting between them. The CDR3 is made up of 13 amino acids. The CDR3 reads CASSLPPNNEQFF. As DNA, the CDR3 is TGTGCCAGCAGCTTACCACCTAACAATGAGCAGTTCTTC.

The chain couples TRBV6-1 to TRBJ2-2, with TRBD1 identical over 9 bases. V shed 3 bases, J shed 4 bases, and the junction held 6 bases outside the gene matches. The CDR3 totals 16 residues. The germline CDR1 and CDR2 sequences are MNHNS and SASEGT. The CDR3 reads CASSDPGTGPTGELFF. Written as DNA, the CDR3 is TGTGCCAGCAGTGATCCCGGGACAGGGCCCACCGGGGAGCTGTTTTTT.

This rearrangement joins TRBV30 to TRBJ2-7, with TRBD1 matching 8 bases. Unmatched junction bases numbered 3, after V lost 4 bases and J lost 4 bases. CDR1 and CDR2 from the germline V gene are GTSNPN and SVGIG (reference sequence). CDR3 length equals 12 residues. The CDR3 is CAWNRQGYEQYF. The DNA of the CDR3 is TGTGCCTGGAACAGACAGGGGTACGAGCAGTACTTC.

This rearrangement joins TRBV18 to TRBJ1-1, with D hard to call. In germline, CDR1 is KGHSH, CDR2 LQKENI. Trimming pared 6 bases from V and 1 base from J, leaving 12 bases between. CDR3 size: 14 residues. The CDR3 here is CASSPTAGNTEAFF. In DNA form, the CDR3 reads TGTGCCAGCTCCCCTACAGCTGGGAACACTGAAGCTTTCTTT.

The chain recombines TRBV7-3 with TRBJ2-2, with 9 bases identical to TRBD2. Unmatched junction bases numbered 0, after V lost 3 bases and J lost 1 base. Germline V gene data show CDR1 as SGHTA and CDR2 as FQGTGA. The CDR3 is made up of 15 amino acids. CDR3 sequence reads: CASSFSGGNTGELFF. The CDR3 region has the DNA TGTGCCAGCAGCTTTAGCGGGGGGAACACCGGGGAGCTGTTTTTT.

This CDR3 reads CASAEQGSNSPLHF. In DNA form, the CDR3 reads TGTGCCAGCGCGGAACAGGGGTCGAATTCACCCCTCCACTTT. The V call is TRBV5-6, the J call TRBJ1-6, with 7 bases aligning to TRBD1. Germline V gene lookup returns CDR1 SGHDT and CDR2 YYEEEE. The junction had 8 bases not matched to a gene; V was cut back by 7 bases and J by 7 bases. This CDR3 has 14 amino acids.

The chain links TRBV2 to TRBJ1-5; 9 positions agree with TRBD1. Trimming cost V 6 bases and J 7 bases; bases outside gene matches: 10. The CDR3 consists of 15 residues. CDR1 is SNHLY and CDR2 is FYNNEI in the germline V gene. The CDR3 DNA reads as TGTGCCAGCAGGGGGGAGGACAGGGGTAACCAGCCCCAGCATTTT. It yields the protein CASRGEDRGNQPQHF.